One sample yielded the 10 T cell receptor beta chains listed below, sequenced in a study of blood T cells in healthy people across ages (dated by TCRdb to between 2015 and 2017). Library construction relied on 5' RACE. The sequencer was an Illumina HiSeq 2500. A second roughly 6 to 11 cycle PCR used a sample-barcoded 5' primer and a J-beta primer mix. TCRdb redid the processing of the public reads, applying fastp at Q25 and MiXCR, and retained in-frame beta chains. Entries that share a CDR3 protein sequence are merged under the most common genes and DNA. This sample has a few hundred thousand distinct CDR3 sequences in its table, and roughly half of those were observed once. The ten largest clones take up around 53% of the sample. The sample consisted of blood. The receptors come from a man aged 55 to 70 in good health.

The V call is TRBV5-6, the J call TRBJ2-1, with 8 positions matching TRBD2. The germline CDR1 and CDR2 sequences are SGHDT and YYEEEE. The CDR3 extends over 16 amino acids. J was trimmed by 7 bases and V by 4 bases; bases with no gene match: 13. The CDR3 spells CASSLRGREAGNEQFF. CDR3 DNA: TGTGCCAGCAGCCTCCGGGGGCGGGAGGCCGGGAATGAGCAGTTCTTC.

This clonotype was observed a handful of times. The chain links TRBV24-1 to TRBJ2-1; D may be TRBD1 (5 bases). V shed 2 bases and J shed 11 bases, with 9 bases lying between them. Germline lookup yields CDR1 KGHDR and CDR2 SFDVKD. This CDR3 contains 12 residues. This CDR3 is CATSDYTGQQFF. The CDR3 nucleotides are TGTGCCACCAGTGATTACACAGGCCAGCAGTTCTTC.

V and J are TRBV30 and TRBJ2-5; D is undetermined. The CDR3 has 12 residues. The V end lost 4 bases, the J end lost 0 bases, and 6 bases lay between the germline ends. The germline V gene encodes CDR1 GTSNPN and CDR2 SVGIG (reference sequence). CDR3 DNA sequence: TGTGCCTGGAAGGCCTACCAAGAGACCCAGTACTTC. This gives the protein CAWKAYQETQYF.

This chain links TRBV20-1 with TRBJ2-7, with TRBD2 matching 11 bases. Trimming took 0 bases from V and 1 from J; bases not matched to a gene: 23. CDR3 length: 22 residues. Germline loops: CDR1 DFQATT, CDR2 SNEGSKA (reference sequence). The CDR3 loop is CSARDAGLAGLNGAPSSYEQYF. Here the CDR3 DNA reads TGCAGTGCTAGAGATGCAGGACTAGCGGGCCTAAACGGGGCCCCAAGTTCCTACGAGCAGTACTTC.

The V call is TRBV20-1, the J call TRBJ2-4, with no clear D. Trimming cost V 6 bases and J 0 bases, with 9 bases left between them. Germline-derived CDR1 and CDR2 are DFQATT and SNEGSKA (reference sequence). CDR3 size: 13 residues. The CDR3 DNA is TGCAGTGCCCAAGCAGTAGCCAAAAACATTCAGTACTTC. It codes for CSAQAVAKNIQYF.

This clonotype came up a few times. The rearrangement joins TRBV7-2 to TRBJ1-5, with 8 bases aligning to TRBD1. The V gene end was trimmed by 4 bases and the J gene end by 2 bases; junction bases not matched to a gene: 4. Germline V gene lookup returns CDR1 SGHTA and CDR2 FQGNSA. The CDR3 totals 15 residues. CDR3 amino acids: CASSSQGAGNQPQHF. Written as DNA, the CDR3 is TGTGCCAGCAGCTCCCAGGGGGCGGGCAATCAGCCCCAGCATTTT.

V and J are TRBV25-1 and TRBJ2-5, with 8 bases lining up with TRBD2. After removal of 6 bases from V and 3 bases from J, the junction contained 6 bases not matched to a gene. The length of the CDR3 is 14 residues. Germline V CDR1 and CDR2: MGHDK, SYGVNS. For the CDR3, the DNA is TGTGCCAGCAGAAGGGCGGGGGGTAAAGAGACCCAGTACTTC. It encodes CASRRAGGKETQYF.

The chain joins TRBV30 to TRBJ2-5, with D maybe TRBD2 (7 bases). There are 16 residues in the CDR3. V dropped 5 bases and J dropped 0 bases, with 19 bases sitting between them. Germline V gene data show CDR1 as GTSNPN and CDR2 as SVGIG (reference sequence). Here the CDR3 DNA reads TGTGCCTGGGGGGGGGGCCTTGGGAAGTACCAAGAGACCCAGTACTTC. Translated: CAWGGGLGKYQETQYF.

This clonotype was seen only a few times. The chain combines TRBV28 with TRBJ2-7; 12 bases are shared with TRBD2. Trimming at V came to 5 bases and at J to 5 bases, leaving 10 bases not matched to a gene. This CDR3 region has 16 residues. From germline, CDR1 is MDHEN and CDR2 SYDVKM. CDR3 DNA: TGTGCCAGCAGTCGCTACCCGACTAGCGGGGGCCACGAGCAGTACTTC. It yields the protein CASSRYPTSGGHEQYF.

This clonotype was recorded a few times. The gene calls are TRBV9 and TRBJ2-4; D gene unclear. The V end was cut by 0 bases, the J end by 2 bases, with 15 bases between. The CDR3 totals 17 residues. The V gene's germline CDR1 is SGDLS and CDR2 YYNGEE. The DNA of the CDR3 is TGTGCCAGCAGCGTAGACCCGGGTTTGGGTACCAAAAACATTCAGTACTTC. Translated: CASSVDPGLGTKNIQYF.